The present T cell receptor (beta chain) was sequenced within a study of T cell responses to AZD1222 COVID-19 vaccine. Study-wide results and caveats: The CD4 TCRs associated with vaccination extended across spike and predominated at 160-218 and 743-854. Donors skewed white British and female; clonal diversity was possibly underestimated.

In regard to this clone: Its antigen is not known.

Here immunoSEQ multiplex PCR was the method, and the copy in TCRdb shows in-frame clones only, minus some. The table shows some 120,000 clones, with about 93% occurring only once. Germline assignment: CDR1 ENHRY and CDR2 SYGVKD. Trimming removed 6 bases at V and 7 bases at J, with 12 bases between. This CDR3 has 12 amino acids. The material sequenced was peripheral blood, taken on day 0 of AZD1222 vaccination. The V and J genes are TRBV10-3 and TRBJ1-1; possible D gene TRBD1, 5 bases. The TCR originated in an adult in good health. CDR3 nucleotides: TGTGCCATCAGCCCGGGGGTCAGTGAAGCTTTCTTT. Its protein is CAISPGVSEAFF.